Listed below are T cell receptor beta chains from one sample, sequenced in a study of T cells in tuberculosis. The assay was immunoSEQ multiplex PCR, and TCRdb's table has in-frame clones only and misses some. This sample has 30,000 or so clones, with around 88% found just once. The material was PBMCs, obtained at tuberculosis diagnosis. The receptors stem from an adult with tuberculosis. The CDR3 runs from the conserved cysteine through the conserved F or W. Each record gives: J gene, V gene, CDR3 protein.

J: TRBJ2-1
V: TRBV11-2
CDR3: CASSPLTSGLYNEQFF

J: TRBJ1-1
V: TRBV6-6
CDR3: CASILDRKEAFF

J: TRBJ2-1
V: TRBV9
CDR3: CASSVAAYNEQFF

J: TRBJ1-4
V: TRBV11-2
CDR3: CASRGQSNEKLFF

J: TRBJ2-7
V: TRBV13
CDR3: CASSLGREEDEQYF

J: TRBJ2-1
V: TRBV21-1
CDR3: CASSQTGGRWTNEQFF

J: TRBJ1-1
V: TRBV19
CDR3: CASSMTALNTEAFF

J: TRBJ2-7
V: TRBV28
CDR3: CASRGQGGGTYEQYF

J: TRBJ1-1
V: TRBV6-6
CDR3: CASRPQGMNTEAFF

J: TRBJ2-3
V: TRBV28
CDR3: CASSFSGSTDTQYF

J: TRBJ2-3
V: TRBV15
CDR3: CATSRDWSGGLSADTQYF

J: TRBJ2-5
V: TRBV5-1
CDR3: CASSPRQGEETQYF

J: TRBJ1-2
V: TRBV15
CDR3: CATSSYRTGGYGYTF

J: TRBJ1-4
V: TRBV5-1
CDR3: CASSGQGKNEKLFF

J: TRBJ2-1
V: TRBV5-4
CDR3: CASSFISGRADNEQFF

J: TRBJ1-2
V: TRBV19
CDR3: CASSIGQGYGYTF

J: TRBJ1-2
V: TRBV27
CDR3: CASSHKRQGGYGYTF